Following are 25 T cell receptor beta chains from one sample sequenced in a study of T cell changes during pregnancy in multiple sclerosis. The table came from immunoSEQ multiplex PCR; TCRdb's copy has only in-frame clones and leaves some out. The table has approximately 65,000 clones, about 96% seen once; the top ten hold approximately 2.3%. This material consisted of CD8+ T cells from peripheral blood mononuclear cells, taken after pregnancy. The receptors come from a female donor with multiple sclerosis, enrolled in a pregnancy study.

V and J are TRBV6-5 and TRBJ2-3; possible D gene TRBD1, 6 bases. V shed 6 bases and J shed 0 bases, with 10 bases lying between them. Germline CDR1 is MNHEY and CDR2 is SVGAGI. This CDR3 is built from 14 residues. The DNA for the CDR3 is TGTGCCAGCAGGCCCAGGGGTAGCACAGATACGCAGTATTTT. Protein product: CASRPRGSTDTQYF.

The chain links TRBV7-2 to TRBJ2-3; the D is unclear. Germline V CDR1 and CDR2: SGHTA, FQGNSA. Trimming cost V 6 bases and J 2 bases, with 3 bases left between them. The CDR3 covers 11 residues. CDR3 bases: TGTGCCAGCAGATACACAGATACGCAGTATTTT. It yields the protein CASRYTDTQYF.

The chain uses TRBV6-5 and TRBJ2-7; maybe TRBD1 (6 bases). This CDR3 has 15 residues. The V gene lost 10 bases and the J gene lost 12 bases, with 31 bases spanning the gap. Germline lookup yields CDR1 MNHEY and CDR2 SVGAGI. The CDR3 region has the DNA TGTGCCACCATCTTCCCTAGTCAACAGGGAGCCCTCTTGTACTTC. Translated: CATIFPSQQGALLYF.

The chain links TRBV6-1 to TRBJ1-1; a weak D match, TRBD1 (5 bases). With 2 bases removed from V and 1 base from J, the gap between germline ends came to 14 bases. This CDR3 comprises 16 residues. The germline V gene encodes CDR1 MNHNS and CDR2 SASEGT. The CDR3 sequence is CASSEWEGRRNTEAFF. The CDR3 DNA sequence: TGTGCCAGCAGTGAATGGGAGGGGCGAAGGAACACTGAAGCTTTCTTT.

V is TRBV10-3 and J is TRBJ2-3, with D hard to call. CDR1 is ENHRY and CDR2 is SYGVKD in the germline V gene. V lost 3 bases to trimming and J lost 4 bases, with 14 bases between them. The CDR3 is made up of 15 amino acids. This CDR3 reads CAISDPRVPADTQYF. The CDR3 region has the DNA TGTGCCATCAGTGATCCCCGGGTCCCAGCAGATACGCAGTATTTT.

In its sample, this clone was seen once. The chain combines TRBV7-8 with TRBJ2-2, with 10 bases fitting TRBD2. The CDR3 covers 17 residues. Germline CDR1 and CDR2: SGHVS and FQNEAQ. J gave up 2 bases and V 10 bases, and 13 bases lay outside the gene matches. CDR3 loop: CATSLVAGGPNTGELFF. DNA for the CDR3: TGTGCCACCTCGTTGGTAGCGGGAGGACCAAACACCGGGGAGCTGTTTTTT. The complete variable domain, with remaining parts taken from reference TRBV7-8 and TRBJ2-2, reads GAGVSQSPRYKVAKRGQDVALRCDPISGHVSLFWYQQALGQGPEFLTYFQNEAQLDKSGLPSDRFFAERPEGSVSTLKIQRTQQEDSAVYLCATSLVAGGPNTGELFFGEGSRLTVL.

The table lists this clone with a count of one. The CDR3 DNA follows: TGTGCCAGTAGTCCCGGGACAGGGGGCTCAGTTCAGTACTTC. It encodes CASSPGTGGSVQYF. V is TRBV19 and J is TRBJ2-4; 12 bases line up with TRBD1. The germline CDR1 and CDR2 sequences are LNHDA and SQIVND (reference sequence). The trim removed 5 bases at V and 11 bases at J, leaving 7 bases unmatched. The CDR3 is 14 residues long. Variable domain in full (rest from reference TRBV19 and TRBJ2-4): DGGITQSPKYLFRKEGQNVTLSCEQNLNHDAMYWYRQDPGQGLRLIYYSQIVNDFQKGDIAEGYSVSREKKESFPLTVTSAQKNPTAFYLCASSPGTGGSVQYFGAGTRLSVL.

The DNA of the CDR3 is TGTGCCATCAGTGAGCCGACAGGCTACAATGAGCAGTTCTTC. It codes for CAISEPTGYNEQFF. V gene TRBV10-3 combines with J gene TRBJ2-1, with D perhaps TRBD1 (6 bases). The germline gives CDR1 ENHRY, CDR2 SYGVKD. The CDR3 totals 14 residues. Trimming cost V 2 bases and J 3 bases, with 8 bases left between them.

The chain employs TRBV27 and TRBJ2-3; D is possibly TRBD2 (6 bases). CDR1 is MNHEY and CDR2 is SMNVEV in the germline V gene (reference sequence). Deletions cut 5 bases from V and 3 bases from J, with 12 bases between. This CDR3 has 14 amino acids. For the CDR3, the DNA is TGTGCCAGCAGTGTAGGAGGGGTTACAGATACGCAGTATTTT. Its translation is CASSVGGVTDTQYF.

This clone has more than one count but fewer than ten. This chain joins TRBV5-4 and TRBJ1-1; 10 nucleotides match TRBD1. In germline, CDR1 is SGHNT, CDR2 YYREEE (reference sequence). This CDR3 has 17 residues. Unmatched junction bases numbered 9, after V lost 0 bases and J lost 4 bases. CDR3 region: CASSLGGQGILGTEAFF. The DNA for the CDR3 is TGTGCCAGCAGCTTGGGGGGACAGGGGATTCTGGGCACTGAAGCTTTCTTT.

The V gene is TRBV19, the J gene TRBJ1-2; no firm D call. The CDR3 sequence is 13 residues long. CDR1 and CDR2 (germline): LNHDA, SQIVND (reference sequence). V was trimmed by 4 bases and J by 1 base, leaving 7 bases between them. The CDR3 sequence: CASSTGFNYGYTF. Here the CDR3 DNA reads TGTGCCAGTAGTACAGGTTTTAACTATGGCTACACCTTC.

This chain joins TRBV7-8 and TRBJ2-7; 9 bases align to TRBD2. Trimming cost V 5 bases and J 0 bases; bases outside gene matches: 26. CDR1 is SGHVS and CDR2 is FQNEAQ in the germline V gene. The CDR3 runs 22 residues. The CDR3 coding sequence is TGTGCCAGCAGCCCCCCCTGGTGGAAGCGGGAGGACAAACTGCGCCTCTCCTACGAGCAGTACTTC. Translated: CASSPPWWKREDKLRLSYEQYF. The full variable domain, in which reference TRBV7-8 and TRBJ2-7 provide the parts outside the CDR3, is GAGVSQSPRYKVAKRGQDVALRCDPISGHVSLFWYQQALGQGPEFLTYFQNEAQLDKSGLPSDRFFAERPEGSVSTLKIQRTQQEDSAVYLCASSPPWWKREDKLRLSYEQYFGPGTRLTVT.

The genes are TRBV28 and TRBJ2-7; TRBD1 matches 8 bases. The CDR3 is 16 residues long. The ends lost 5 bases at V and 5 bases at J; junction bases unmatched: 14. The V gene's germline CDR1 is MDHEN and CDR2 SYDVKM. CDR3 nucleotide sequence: TGTGCCAGCAGTATCGATCCGGGACAGGTTAGCGACGAGCAGTACTTC. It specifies CASSIDPGQVSDEQYF.

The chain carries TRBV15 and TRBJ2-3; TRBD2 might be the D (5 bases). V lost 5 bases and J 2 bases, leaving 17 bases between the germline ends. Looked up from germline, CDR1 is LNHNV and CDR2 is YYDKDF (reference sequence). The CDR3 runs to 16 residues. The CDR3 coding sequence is TGTGCCACCAGCCCTCCCGGCCTGGAGGTCACAGATACGCAGTATTTT. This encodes CATSPPGLEVTDTQYF.

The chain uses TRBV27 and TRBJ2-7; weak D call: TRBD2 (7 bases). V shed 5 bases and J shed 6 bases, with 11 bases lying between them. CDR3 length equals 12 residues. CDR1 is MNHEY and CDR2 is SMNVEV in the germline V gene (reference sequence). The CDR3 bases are TGTGCCAGCAGTCCGGGGGGCAGCGAGCAGTACTTC. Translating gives CASSPGGSEQYF.

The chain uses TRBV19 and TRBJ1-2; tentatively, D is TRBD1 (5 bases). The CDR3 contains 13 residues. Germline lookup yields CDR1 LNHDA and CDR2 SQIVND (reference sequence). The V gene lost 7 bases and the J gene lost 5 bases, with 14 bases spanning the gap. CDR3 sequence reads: CASIGGFSYGYTF. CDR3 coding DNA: TGTGCCAGTATCGGGGGATTTAGTTATGGCTACACCTTC.

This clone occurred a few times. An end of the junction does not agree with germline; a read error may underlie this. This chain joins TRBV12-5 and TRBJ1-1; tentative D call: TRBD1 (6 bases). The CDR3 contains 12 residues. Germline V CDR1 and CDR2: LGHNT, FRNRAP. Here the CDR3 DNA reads TGTGCTAGTGGTTTGGGCCGGGACACTATCTCATTT. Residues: CASGLGRDTISF.

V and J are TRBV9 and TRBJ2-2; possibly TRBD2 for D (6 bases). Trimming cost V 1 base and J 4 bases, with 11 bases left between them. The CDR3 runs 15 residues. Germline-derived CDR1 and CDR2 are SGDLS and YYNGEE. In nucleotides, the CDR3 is TGTGCCAGCAGCGTATCGGGACTTCCCACCGGGGAGCTGTTTTTT. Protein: CASSVSGLPTGELFF.

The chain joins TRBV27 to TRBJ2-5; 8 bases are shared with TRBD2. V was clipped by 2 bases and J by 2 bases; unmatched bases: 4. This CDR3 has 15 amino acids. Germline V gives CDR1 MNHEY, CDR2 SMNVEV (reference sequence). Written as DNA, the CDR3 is TGTGCCAGCAGTTTAGTGACTAGCGCGCAAGAGACCCAGTACTTC. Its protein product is CASSLVTSAQETQYF.

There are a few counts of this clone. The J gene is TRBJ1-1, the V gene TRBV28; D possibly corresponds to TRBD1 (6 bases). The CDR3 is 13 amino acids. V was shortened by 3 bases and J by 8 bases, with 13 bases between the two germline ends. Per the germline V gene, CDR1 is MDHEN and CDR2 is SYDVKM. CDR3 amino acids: CASSFSSDREAFF. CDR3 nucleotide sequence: TGTGCCAGCAGTTTCTCCTCGGACAGAGAAGCTTTCTTT.

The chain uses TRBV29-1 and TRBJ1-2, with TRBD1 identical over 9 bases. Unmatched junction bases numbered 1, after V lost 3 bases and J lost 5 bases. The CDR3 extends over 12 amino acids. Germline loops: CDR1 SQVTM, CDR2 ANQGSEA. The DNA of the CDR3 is TGCAGCGTTGAGGGACAGGGTTATGGCTACACCTTC. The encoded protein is CSVEGQGYGYTF.

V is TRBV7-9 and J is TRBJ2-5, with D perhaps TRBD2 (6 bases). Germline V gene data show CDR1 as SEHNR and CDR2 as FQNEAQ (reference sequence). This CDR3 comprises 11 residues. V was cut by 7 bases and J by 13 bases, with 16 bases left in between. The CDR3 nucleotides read TGTGCCAGCATGAACGGGGGACTCTGGTACTTC. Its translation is CASMNGGLWYF.

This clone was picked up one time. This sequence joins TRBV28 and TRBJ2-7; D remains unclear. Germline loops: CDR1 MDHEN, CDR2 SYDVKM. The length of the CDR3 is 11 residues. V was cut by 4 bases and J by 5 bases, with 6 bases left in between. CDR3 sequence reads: CASSSSHEQYF. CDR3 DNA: TGTGCCAGCAGTTCATCCCACGAGCAGTACTTC.

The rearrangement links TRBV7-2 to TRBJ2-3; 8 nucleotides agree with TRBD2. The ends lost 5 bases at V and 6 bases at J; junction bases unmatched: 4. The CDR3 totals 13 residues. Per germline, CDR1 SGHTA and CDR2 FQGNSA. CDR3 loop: CASSPRLADTQYF. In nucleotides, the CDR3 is TGTGCCAGCAGCCCACGACTAGCGGATACGCAGTATTTT.

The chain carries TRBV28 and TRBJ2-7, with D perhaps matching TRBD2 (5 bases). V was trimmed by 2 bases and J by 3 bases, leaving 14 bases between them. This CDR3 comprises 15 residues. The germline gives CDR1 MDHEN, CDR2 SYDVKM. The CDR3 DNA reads TGTGCCAGCAGTTTAGCGAGGAGGAGGTACTACGAGCAGTACTTC. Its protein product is CASSLARRRYYEQYF.